Below, one T cell receptor beta chain is given with its context. CDR1 is SGHNT and CDR2 is YENEEA in the germline V gene. This CDR3 contains 13 residues. Trimming stripped 6 bases from V and 7 bases from J, with 15 bases between. Assay: immunoSEQ multiplex PCR; the TCRdb copy retains only in-frame clones and omits some. The sample lists roughly 88,000 clones, 75% to 90% occurring once. The data originate from a study of blood T cell repertoires in COVID-19. The sequenced sample was peripheral blood. This sequence joins TRBV11-3 and TRBJ1-1; a weak D match, TRBD1 (6 bases). This clonotype was obtained from an elderly woman with active or convalescent COVID-19. CDR3 sequence: CASSAGAGNEAFF. The CDR3 DNA is TGTGCCAGCAGTGCGGGGGCGGGCAATGAAGCTTTCTTT. Drawing the rest from reference TRBV11-3 and TRBJ1-1, the complete variable domain is EAGVVQSPRYKIIEKKQPVAFWCNPISGHNTLYWYLQNLGQGPELLIRYENEEAVDDSQLPKDRFSAERLKGVDSTLKIQPAELGDSAVYLCASSAGAGNEAFFGQGTRLTVV.